The 7 T cell receptor beta chains presented below share a single source sample, sequenced in a study of regulatory T cells in long-lasting Graves disease. Sample time point: persistent/refractory GD, antithyroid drugs over 5 years with positive TRAb. TCR sequences were obtained from RNA taken from PBMCs. To make TCR beta libraries, researchers used iRepertoire HTBI primers and Arm-PCR of CDR3 regions. Via MiXCR, TCRdb re-called the multiplex PCR reads, giving one row per CDR3 protein. The repertoire consists of fewer than 450,000 distinct CDR3 sequences, with about 20% occurring once and the leading ten covering roughly 30%. This sample comprised peripheral blood mononuclear cells (PBMCs), obtained when the disease was refractory, from a patient treated with antithyroid drugs. These receptors originate from a female donor with Graves disease.

This clonotype was observed a few times. The chain uses TRBV27 and TRBJ2-6, with 12 nucleotides matching TRBD1. CDR1 is MNHEY and CDR2 is SMNVEV in the germline V gene (reference sequence). The CDR3 contains 17 residues. The J segment lost 4 bases and the V segment lost 6 bases, leaving 7 bases of the junction unmatched. This CDR3 is CASSLRDRGHGANVLTF. The CDR3 coding sequence is TGTGCCAGCAGCCTCCGGGACAGGGGGCACGGGGCCAACGTCCTGACTTTC.

The chain has TRBV19 and TRBJ2-5; 11 bases map to TRBD2. The J segment lost 5 bases and the V segment lost 4 bases, leaving 9 bases of the junction unmatched. CDR1 LNHDA and CDR2 SQIVND come from the germline V gene (reference sequence). The CDR3 extends over 16 amino acids. CDR3 protein: CASSTVLAGGRETQYF. The CDR3 nucleotides read TGTGCCAGTAGTACTGTCCTAGCGGGAGGACGGGAGACCCAGTACTTC.

The CDR3 sequence is CASSILAGGSTDTQYF. DNA of the CDR3: TGTGCCAGCAGCATACTAGCGGGAGGGAGCACAGATACGCAGTATTTT. V and J are TRBV2 and TRBJ2-3; 13 bases are shared with TRBD2. The V segment lost 6 bases and the J segment 0 bases; nucleotides outside the gene matches: 3. The CDR3 is 16 residues long. The germline gives CDR1 SNHLY, CDR2 FYNNEI.

This clonotype was found a few times. V and J are TRBV29-1 and TRBJ1-4, with a possible D match to TRBD1 (6 bases). This CDR3 is 13 amino acids long. CDR1 SQVTM and CDR2 ANQGSEA come from the germline V gene. Trimming left V 7 bases short and J 8 bases short, with 17 bases between. The DNA for the CDR3 is TGCAGCGCCAGGGGTGTAATTCAGGAAAAACTGTTTTTT. It specifies CSARGVIQEKLFF.

The V call is TRBV7-9, the J call TRBJ2-5; possibly TRBD1 for D (6 bases). Trimming cost V 4 bases and J 0 bases, with 15 bases left between them. Looked up from germline, CDR1 is SEHNR and CDR2 is FQNEAQ (reference sequence). The length of the CDR3 is 16 residues. The CDR3 here is CASSSAKGTNQETQYF. CDR3 in DNA: TGTGCCAGCAGCTCAGCGAAGGGGACAAACCAAGAGACCCAGTACTTC. Based on the CDR3 plus reference TRBV7-9 and TRBJ2-5, the full variable domain is DTGVSQNPRHKITKRGQNVTFRCDPISEHNRLYWYRQTLGQGPEFLTYFQNEAQLEKSRLLSDRFSAERPKGSFSTLEIQRTEQGDSAMYLCASSSAKGTNQETQYFGPGTRLLVL.

The chain combines TRBV20-1 with TRBJ1-2; a possible D gene is TRBD1 (5 bases). Looked up from germline, CDR1 is DFQATT and CDR2 is SNEGSKA (reference sequence). The CDR3 covers 14 residues. V was cut by 1 base and J by 5 bases, with 14 bases left in between. The CDR3 here is CSARVGADFYGYTF. The CDR3 region has the DNA TGCAGTGCTAGAGTAGGGGCAGATTTTTATGGCTACACCTTC.

In this sample, this clonotype turned up a few times. J is TRBJ2-5 and V is TRBV7-2, with D maybe TRBD2 (6 bases). V was shortened by 0 bases and J by 5 bases, with 19 bases between the two germline ends. CDR1 SGHTA and CDR2 FQGNSA come from the germline V gene. The CDR3 contains 17 residues. Here the CDR3 DNA reads TGTGCCAGCAGCTTAGCGCGGGTAGCGGCTGCGGTGGAGACCCAGTACTTC. Its translation is CASSLARVAAAVETQYF.